Shown below are 19 T cell receptor beta chains from a single sample sequenced in a study of molecular identifiers for immune sequencing clone quantification (dated by TCRdb to between 2018 and 2020). Receptor libraries were prepared by PCR. The listed sequencing device is Illumina HiSeq 4000. TCRdb took the public reads, trimmed them with fastp at Q25, ran MiXCR for clone calling and kept in-frame beta chains. Duplicate CDR3 protein sequences are folded into a single record with the most common DNA and genes. This sample has about half a million distinct CDR3 sequences in its table, and over 20% of those were observed once. 0.7% to 0.95% of the sample is in the top ten clones. The sample taken for sequencing was naive CD8+ T cells from blood, with Jurkat cell RNA spiked in. The sample's cell subset or site, from its label and the paper: FACS-sorted CD8+CD4-CCR7+CD45RA+ naive T cells. These receptors were obtained from a human donor in good health. Some libraries in this study had Jurkat cell RNA spiked in.

This clonotype appeared many times. The gene calls are TRBV7-6 and TRBJ2-7, with D possibly being TRBD1 (5 bases). The CDR3 sequence is 13 residues long. Germline CDR1 and CDR2: SGHVS and FNYEAQ. Trimming removed 5 bases at V and 4 bases at J, with 12 bases between. The CDR3 loop is CASSRKGLYEQYF. DNA of the CDR3: TGTGCCAGCAGCAGGAAGGGGTTGTACGAGCAGTACTTC.

This rearrangement joins TRBV6-1 to TRBJ1-1; D uncertain. The CDR3 contains 15 residues. From germline, CDR1 is MNHNS and CDR2 SASEGT. V lost 1 base, J lost 4 bases, and 13 bases lay in between. CDR3 sequence: CASSEGDGRGTEAFF. As DNA, the CDR3 is TGTGCCAGCAGTGAAGGGGATGGTCGGGGCACTGAAGCTTTCTTT.

In the case of this clonotype: The junction and the germline gene differ at one end; a read error may be behind it. J is TRBJ1-1 and V is TRBV6-5, with a weak D call TRBD1 (5 bases). CDR1 is MNHEY and CDR2 is SVGAGI in the germline V gene. The CDR3 has 14 amino acids. CDR3 loop: CASGYSGLGAEAFF. The DNA for the CDR3 is TGTGCCAGCGGTTACTCGGGGTTGGGGGCTGAAGCTTTCTTT.

In its sample, this clonotype was seen a few times. V is TRBV5-1 and J is TRBJ2-3; maybe TRBD1 (5 bases). CDR1 and CDR2 from the germline V gene are SGHRS and YFSETQ. Trimming left V 8 bases short and J 2 bases short, with 12 bases between. This CDR3 contains 13 residues. The CDR3 nucleotides are TGCGCCAGTTTCGTGGGGCCCACAGATACGCAGTATTTT. Protein sequence: CASFVGPTDTQYF.

Comments on this clonotype: The germline gene is not matched at one end of the junction; a read error may be the cause. The CDR3 nucleotides are TGCAACGTTGAGTCGGACAGGGCCTACAATGAGCAGTTCTTC. Translated, it gives CNVESDRAYNEQFF. This sequence joins TRBV29-1 and TRBJ2-1; TRBD1 aligns across 8 bases. This CDR3 has 14 residues. Germline assignment: CDR1 SQVTM and CDR2 ANQGSEA.

V is TRBV9 and J is TRBJ2-5, with TRBD1 identical over 9 bases. The CDR3 has 16 amino acids. Per the germline V gene, CDR1 is SGDLS and CDR2 is YYNGEE. J was trimmed by 2 bases and V by 0 bases; bases with no gene match: 5. CDR3 residues: CASSVGDRGLQETQYF. The CDR3 DNA reads TGTGCCAGCAGCGTAGGTGACAGGGGGTTACAAGAGACCCAGTACTTC.

A single count supports this clonotype. J is TRBJ2-7 and V is TRBV7-9; TRBD2 agrees at 7 bases. This CDR3 has 14 residues. V lost 1 base and J lost 3; bases outside the gene matches: 3. CDR1 SEHNR and CDR2 FQNEAQ come from the germline V gene (reference sequence). The CDR3 bases are TGTGCCAGCAGCTTAGGGGGACTATTCTACGAGCAGTACTTC. This encodes CASSLGGLFYEQYF.

This clonotype was seen once. This could be a read error, since a much larger clone is one nucleotide away. The genes are TRBV29-1 and TRBJ2-6; no reliable D call. The CDR3 has 15 residues. Germline-derived CDR1 and CDR2 are SQVTM and ANQGSEA. The CDR3 DNA is TGCAGCGTTGAAGGGCTGGAGTCTGGGACCAACGTCCTGACTTTC. Amino acid sequence: CSVEGLESGTNVLTF.

V usage is TRBV6-5 and J usage is TRBJ2-5; tentatively, D is TRBD1 (5 bases). The CDR3 totals 13 residues. The ends were cut back, 2 bases at V and 11 bases at J, with 15 bases in the middle. Per the germline V gene, CDR1 is MNHEY and CDR2 is SVGAGI. CDR3 sequence reads: CASSYQNMGRQYF. Here the CDR3 DNA reads TGTGCCAGCAGTTACCAGAACATGGGGCGGCAGTACTTC.

This chain joins TRBV7-9 and TRBJ1-3; D may be TRBD1 (5 bases). The V end was cut by 5 bases, the J end by 7 bases, with 18 bases between. The CDR3 runs to 15 residues. Germline V CDR1 and CDR2: SEHNR, FQNEAQ (reference sequence). The CDR3 reads CASSHPRDEGNTIYF. CDR3 coding DNA: TGTGCCAGCAGCCACCCCCGGGACGAGGGGAACACCATATATTTT. Using reference TRBV7-9 and TRBJ1-3 for the parts outside the CDR3, the full variable domain is DTGVSQNPRHKITKRGQNVTFRCDPISEHNRLYWYRQTLGQGPEFLTYFQNEAQLEKSRLLSDRFSAERPKGSFSTLEIQRTEQGDSAMYLCASSHPRDEGNTIYFGEGSWLTVV.

Comment on this clonotype: Since a much larger clone is just one base distant, this may be a read error. The chain recombines TRBV12-3 or TRBV12-4 with TRBJ2-7; D assignment may be TRBD1 or TRBD2 (5 bases each). The CDR3 is 14 residues long. Deletions cut 8 bases from V and 7 bases from J, with 21 bases between. The CDR3 region is CASGPNQWGREQYF. CDR3 bases: TGTGCCAGCGGTCCTAACCAGTGGGGGAGAGAGCAGTACTTC.

For the CDR3, the DNA is TGTGCCAGACAGGCGACCGTCGATCAGCCCCAGCATTTT. This sequence encodes CARQATVDQPQHF. The chain couples TRBV21-1 to TRBJ1-5. TRBV21-1 has pseudogene status. The CDR3 is made up of 13 amino acids.

This clonotype appeared many times. V and J are TRBV27 and TRBJ2-7, with 9 nucleotides matching TRBD2. V was clipped by 5 bases and J by 6 bases; unmatched bases: 8. The CDR3 consists of 14 residues. Germline V gives CDR1 MNHEY, CDR2 SMNVEV (reference sequence). The CDR3 nucleotides read TGTGCCAGCAGTCCCGGGACTAGCCTCTCCGAGCAGTACTTC. This translates into CASSPGTSLSEQYF.

In this sample, this clonotype turned up many times. The V and J genes are TRBV21-1 and TRBJ1-5; the table's D call, TRBD1, has no DNA check behind it. TRBV21-1 is a pseudogene segment. CDR3 length equals 16 residues. CDR3 sequence: CASSSHEPGVDQPQHF. CDR3 nucleotide sequence: TGTGCCAGCAGCTCCCATGAGCCGGGAGTGGATCAGCCCCAGCATTTT.

This clonotype was picked up a small number of times. The V gene is TRBV4-1, the J gene TRBJ1-3, with a weak D call TRBD1 (5 bases). V lost 0 bases and J lost 4, with 19 bases in between. The germline CDR1 and CDR2 sequences are MGHRA and YSYEKL. This CDR3 region has 18 residues. The CDR3 sequence: CASSQDGGAPPGGNTIYF. CDR3 nucleotides: TGCGCCAGCAGCCAAGACGGCGGGGCTCCGCCGGGAGGAAACACCATATATTTT.

There are many counts of this clonotype. This rearrangement joins TRBV13 to TRBJ2-6; D unresolved. This CDR3 region has 14 residues. Trimming cost V 5 bases and J 1 base, with 6 bases left between them. CDR1 is PRHDT and CDR2 is FYEKMQ in the germline V gene (reference sequence). CDR3 in DNA: TGTGCCAGCAGCGCTACGTCTGGGGCCAACGTCCTGACTTTC. Protein sequence: CASSATSGANVLTF.

This clonotype showed up just a few times. An end of the junction differs from the germline gene, which may be a read error. This chain connects TRBV5-3 to TRBJ2-5; D is possibly TRBD1 (6 bases). TRBV5-3 is recorded as an ORF, its role being uncertain. There are 13 residues in the CDR3. The CDR3 loop reads CASSLAGEQTQYF. CDR3 bases: TGTGCCAGCAGCTTGGCAGGGGAACAGACCCAGTACTTC.

The chain links TRBV5-1 to TRBJ1-1; no firm D call. This CDR3 has 15 amino acids. Between the trimmed V and J ends, which lost 0 bases and 0 bases, there was a span of 9 bases. Per the germline V gene, CDR1 is SGHRS and CDR2 is YFSETQ. CDR3 loop: CASSLGKGMNTEAFF. CDR3 nucleotide sequence: TGCGCCAGCAGCTTGGGGAAAGGAATGAACACTGAAGCTTTCTTT.

The chain recombines TRBV27 with TRBJ2-2; D call uncertain. CDR1 and CDR2 from the germline V gene are MNHEY and SMNVEV (reference sequence). The V end was cut by 1 base, the J end by 2 bases, with 11 bases between. The CDR3 runs to 16 residues. In DNA form, the CDR3 reads TGTGCCAGCAGTTTATGGGCCGGGTCCAACACCGGGGAGCTGTTTTTT. Protein product: CASSLWAGSNTGELFF.